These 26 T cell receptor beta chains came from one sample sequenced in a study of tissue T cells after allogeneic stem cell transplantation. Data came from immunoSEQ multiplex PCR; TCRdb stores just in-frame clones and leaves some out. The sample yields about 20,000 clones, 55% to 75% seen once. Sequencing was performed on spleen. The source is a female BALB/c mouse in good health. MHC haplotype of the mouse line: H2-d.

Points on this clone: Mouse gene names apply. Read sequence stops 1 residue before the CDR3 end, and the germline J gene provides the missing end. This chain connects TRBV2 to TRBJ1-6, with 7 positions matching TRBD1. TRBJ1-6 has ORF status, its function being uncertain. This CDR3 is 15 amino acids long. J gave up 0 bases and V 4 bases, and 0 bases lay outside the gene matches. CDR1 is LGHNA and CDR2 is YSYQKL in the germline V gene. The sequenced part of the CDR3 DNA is TGTGCCAGCAGCCGGGACAGTTCCTATAATTCGCCCCTCTAC. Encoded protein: CASSRDSSYNSPLY. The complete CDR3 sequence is CASSRDSSYNSPLYF.

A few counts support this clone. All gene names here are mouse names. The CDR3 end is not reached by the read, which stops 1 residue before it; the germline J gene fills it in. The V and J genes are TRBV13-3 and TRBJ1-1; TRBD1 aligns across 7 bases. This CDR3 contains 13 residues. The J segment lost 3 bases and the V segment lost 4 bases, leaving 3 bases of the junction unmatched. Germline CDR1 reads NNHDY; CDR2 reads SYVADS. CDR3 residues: CASSQQGYTEVFF. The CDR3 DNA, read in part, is TGTGCCAGCAGTCAACAGGGGTACACAGAAGTCTTC.

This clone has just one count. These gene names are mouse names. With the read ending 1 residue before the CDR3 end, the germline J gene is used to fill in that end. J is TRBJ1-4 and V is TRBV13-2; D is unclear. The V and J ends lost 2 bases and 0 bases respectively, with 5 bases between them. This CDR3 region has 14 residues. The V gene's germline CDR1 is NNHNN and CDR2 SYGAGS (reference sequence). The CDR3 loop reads CASGEGVSNERLFF. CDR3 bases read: TGTGCCAGCGGTGAAGGAGTTTCCAACGAAAGATTATTT.

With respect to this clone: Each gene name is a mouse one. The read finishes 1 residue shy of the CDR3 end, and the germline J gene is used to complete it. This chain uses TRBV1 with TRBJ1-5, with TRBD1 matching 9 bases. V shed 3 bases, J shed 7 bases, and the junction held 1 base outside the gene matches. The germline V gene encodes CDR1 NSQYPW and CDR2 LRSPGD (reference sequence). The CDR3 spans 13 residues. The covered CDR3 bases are TGCACCTGCAGTGCCGGGACAGGGCAGGCTCCGCTT. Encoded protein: CTCSAGTGQAPL. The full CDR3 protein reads CTCSAGTGQAPLF.

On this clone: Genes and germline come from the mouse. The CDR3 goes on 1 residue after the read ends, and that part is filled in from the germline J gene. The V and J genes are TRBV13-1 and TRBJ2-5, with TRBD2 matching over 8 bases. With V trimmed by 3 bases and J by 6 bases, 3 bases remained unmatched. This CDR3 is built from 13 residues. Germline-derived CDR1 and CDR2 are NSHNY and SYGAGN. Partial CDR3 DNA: TGTGCCAGCAGTGTCTGGGGGGAGGACACCCAGTAC. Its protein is CASSVWGEDTQY. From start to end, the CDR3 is CASSVWGEDTQYF.

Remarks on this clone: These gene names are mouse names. The CDR3 sequence is CASGDSLGGHTLYF. CDR3 DNA, as far as it was read: TGTGCCAGCGGTGATTCTCTGGGGGGGCACACCTTGTAC. The chain links TRBV13-2 to TRBJ2-4; 10 bases map to TRBD2. The read halts 1 residue ahead of the CDR3 end, with the missing end drawn from the germline J gene. This CDR3 is 14 amino acids long. V trimming: 1 base; J trimming: 7 bases; junction bases outside the gene matches: 3. Germline-derived CDR1 and CDR2 are NNHNN and SYGAGS (reference sequence).

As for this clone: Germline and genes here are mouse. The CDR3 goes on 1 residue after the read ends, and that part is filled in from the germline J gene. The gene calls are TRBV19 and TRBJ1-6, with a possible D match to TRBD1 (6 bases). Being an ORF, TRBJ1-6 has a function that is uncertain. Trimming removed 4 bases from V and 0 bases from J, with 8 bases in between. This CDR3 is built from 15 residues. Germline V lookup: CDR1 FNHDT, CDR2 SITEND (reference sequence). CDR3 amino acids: CASSPGHSYNSPLYF. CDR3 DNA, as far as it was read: TGTGCCAGCAGTCCGGGACATTCCTATAATTCGCCCCTCTAC.

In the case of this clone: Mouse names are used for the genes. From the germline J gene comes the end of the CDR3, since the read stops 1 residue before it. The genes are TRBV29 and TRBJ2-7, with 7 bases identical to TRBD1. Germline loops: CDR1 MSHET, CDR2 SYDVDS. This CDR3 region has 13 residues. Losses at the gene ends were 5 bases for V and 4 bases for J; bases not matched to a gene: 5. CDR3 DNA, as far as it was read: TGTGCTAGCAGTCCGGACAGGTCTTATGAACAGTAC. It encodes CASSPDRSYEQY. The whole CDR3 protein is CASSPDRSYEQYF.

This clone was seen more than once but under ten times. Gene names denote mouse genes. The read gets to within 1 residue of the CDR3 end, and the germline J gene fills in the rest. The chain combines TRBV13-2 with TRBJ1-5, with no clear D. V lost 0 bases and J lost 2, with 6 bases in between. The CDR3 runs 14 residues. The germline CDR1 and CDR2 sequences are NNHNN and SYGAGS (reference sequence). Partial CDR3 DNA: TGTGCCAGCGGTGATGCGGCAGACAACCAGGCTCCGCTT. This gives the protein CASGDAADNQAPL. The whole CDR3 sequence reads CASGDAADNQAPLF.

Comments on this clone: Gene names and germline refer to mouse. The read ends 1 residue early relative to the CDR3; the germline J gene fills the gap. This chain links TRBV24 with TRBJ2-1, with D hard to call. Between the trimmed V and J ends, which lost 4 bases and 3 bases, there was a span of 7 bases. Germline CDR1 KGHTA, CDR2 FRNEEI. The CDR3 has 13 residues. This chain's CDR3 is CASSRRSYAEQFF. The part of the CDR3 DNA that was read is TGTGCCAGCAGTCGCAGATCCTATGCTGAGCAGTTC.

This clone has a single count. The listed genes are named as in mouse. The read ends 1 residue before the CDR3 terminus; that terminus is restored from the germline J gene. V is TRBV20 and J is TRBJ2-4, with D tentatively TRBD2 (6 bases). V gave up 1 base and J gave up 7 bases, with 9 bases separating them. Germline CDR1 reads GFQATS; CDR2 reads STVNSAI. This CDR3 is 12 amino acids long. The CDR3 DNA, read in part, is TGTGGTGCTAGGGGGGGACTAGACACCTTGTAC. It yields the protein CGARGGLDTLY. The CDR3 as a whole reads CGARGGLDTLYF.

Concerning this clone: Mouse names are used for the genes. The covered CDR3 bases are TGTGCCAGCAGCCAAGAGGGGACTGGGGTAGACACCCAGTAC. It codes for CASSQEGTGVDTQY. The full CDR3 reads CASSQEGTGVDTQYF. The gene calls are TRBV2 and TRBJ2-5; TRBD2 aligns across 10 bases. The sequence runs out 1 residue before the end of the CDR3; the remainder is reconstructed from the germline J gene. This CDR3 has 15 residues. Germline V gene data show CDR1 as LGHNA and CDR2 as YSYQKL. Trimming at V came to 0 bases and at J to 5 bases, leaving 2 bases not matched to a gene.

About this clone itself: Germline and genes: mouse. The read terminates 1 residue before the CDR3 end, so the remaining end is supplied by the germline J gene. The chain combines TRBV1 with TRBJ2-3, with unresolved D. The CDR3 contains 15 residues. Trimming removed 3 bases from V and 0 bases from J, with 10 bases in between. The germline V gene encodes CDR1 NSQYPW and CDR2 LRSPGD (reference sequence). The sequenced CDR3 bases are TGCACCTGCAGTGCCCACAGCACTAGTGCAGAAACGCTGTAT. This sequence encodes CTCSAHSTSAETLY. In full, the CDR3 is CTCSAHSTSAETLYF.

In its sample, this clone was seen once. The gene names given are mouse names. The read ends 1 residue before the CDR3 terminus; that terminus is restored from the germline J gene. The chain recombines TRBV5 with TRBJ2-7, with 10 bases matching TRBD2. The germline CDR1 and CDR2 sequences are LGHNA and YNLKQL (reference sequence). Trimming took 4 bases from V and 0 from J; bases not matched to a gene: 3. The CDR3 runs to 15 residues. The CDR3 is CASSPTGGSSYEQYF. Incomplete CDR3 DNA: TGTGCCAGCAGCCCGACTGGGGGGAGCTCCTATGAACAGTAC.

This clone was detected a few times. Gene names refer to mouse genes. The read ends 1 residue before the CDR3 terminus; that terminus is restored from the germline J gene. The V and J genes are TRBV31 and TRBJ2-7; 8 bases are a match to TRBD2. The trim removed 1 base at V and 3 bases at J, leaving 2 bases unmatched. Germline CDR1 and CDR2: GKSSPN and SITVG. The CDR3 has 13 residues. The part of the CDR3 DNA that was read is TGTGCCTGGAGTCGCCTGGGGGGCTATGAACAGTAC. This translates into CAWSRLGGYEQY. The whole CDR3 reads CAWSRLGGYEQYF.

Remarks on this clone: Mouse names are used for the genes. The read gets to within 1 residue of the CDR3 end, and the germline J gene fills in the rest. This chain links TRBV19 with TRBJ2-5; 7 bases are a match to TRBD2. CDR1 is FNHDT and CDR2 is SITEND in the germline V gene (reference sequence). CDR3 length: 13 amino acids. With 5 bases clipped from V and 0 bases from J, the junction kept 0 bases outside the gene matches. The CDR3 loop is CASRGGNQDTQYF. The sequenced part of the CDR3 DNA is TGTGCCAGCAGGGGGGGGAACCAAGACACCCAGTAC. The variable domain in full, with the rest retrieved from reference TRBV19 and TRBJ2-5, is GGIITQTPKFLIGQEGQKLTLKCQQNFNHDTMYWYRQDSGKGLRLIYYSITENDLQKGDLSEGYDASREKKSSFSLTVTSAQKNEMAVFLCASRGGNQDTQYFGPGTRLLVL.

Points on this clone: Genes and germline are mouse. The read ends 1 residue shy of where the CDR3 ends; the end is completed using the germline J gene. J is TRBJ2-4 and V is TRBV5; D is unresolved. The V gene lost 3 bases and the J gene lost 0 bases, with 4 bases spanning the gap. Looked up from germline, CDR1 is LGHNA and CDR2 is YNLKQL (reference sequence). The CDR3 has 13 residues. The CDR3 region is CASSQNSQNTLYF. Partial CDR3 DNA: TGTGCCAGCAGCCAGAATAGTCAAAACACCTTGTAC.

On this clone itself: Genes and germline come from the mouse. The covered CDR3 bases are TGTGCCAGCAGTTTTAGGGGGGCAGAAGTCTTC. Translation gives CASSFRGAEVF. The whole CDR3 region reads CASSFRGAEVFF. This chain connects TRBV14 to TRBJ1-1, with D possibly matching TRBD1 (6 bases). Read sequence stops 1 residue before the CDR3 end, and the germline J gene provides the missing end. The V gene's germline CDR1 is SGHDT and CDR2 FRDEAV. V shed 2 bases and J shed 6 bases, with 8 bases lying between them. This CDR3 spans 12 amino acids.

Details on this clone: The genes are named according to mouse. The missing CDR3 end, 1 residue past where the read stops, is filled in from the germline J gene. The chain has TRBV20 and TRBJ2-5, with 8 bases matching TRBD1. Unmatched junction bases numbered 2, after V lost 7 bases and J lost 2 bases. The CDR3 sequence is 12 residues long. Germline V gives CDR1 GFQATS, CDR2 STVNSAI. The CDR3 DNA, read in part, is TGTGGTGTCGACAGGGGCCAAGACACCCAGTAC. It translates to CGVDRGQDTQY. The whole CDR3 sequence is CGVDRGQDTQYF.

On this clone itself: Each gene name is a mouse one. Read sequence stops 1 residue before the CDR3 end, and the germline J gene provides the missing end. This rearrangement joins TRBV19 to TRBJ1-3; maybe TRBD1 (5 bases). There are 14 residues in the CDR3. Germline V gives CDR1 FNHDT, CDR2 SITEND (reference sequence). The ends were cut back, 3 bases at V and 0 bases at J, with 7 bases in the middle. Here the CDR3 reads CASSTDSSGNTLYF. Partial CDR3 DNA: TGTGCCAGCAGTACAGACAGTTCTGGAAATACGCTCTAT.

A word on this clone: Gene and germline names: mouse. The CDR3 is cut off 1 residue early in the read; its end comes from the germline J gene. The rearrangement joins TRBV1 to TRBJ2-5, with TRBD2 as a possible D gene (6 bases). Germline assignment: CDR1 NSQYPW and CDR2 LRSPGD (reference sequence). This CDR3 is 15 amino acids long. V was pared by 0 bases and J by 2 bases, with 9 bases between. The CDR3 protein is CTCSADRGVQDTQYF. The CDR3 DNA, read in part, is TGCACCTGCAGTGCAGATCGGGGGGTCCAAGACACCCAGTAC.

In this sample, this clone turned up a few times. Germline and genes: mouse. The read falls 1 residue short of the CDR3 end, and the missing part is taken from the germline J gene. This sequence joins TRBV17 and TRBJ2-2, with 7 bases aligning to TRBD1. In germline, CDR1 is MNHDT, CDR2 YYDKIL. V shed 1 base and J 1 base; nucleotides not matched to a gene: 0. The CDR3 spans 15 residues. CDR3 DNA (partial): TGTGCTAGCAGTAGAGGGGACAGAAACACCGGGCAGCTCTAC. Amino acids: CASSRGDRNTGQLY. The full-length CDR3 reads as CASSRGDRNTGQLYF.

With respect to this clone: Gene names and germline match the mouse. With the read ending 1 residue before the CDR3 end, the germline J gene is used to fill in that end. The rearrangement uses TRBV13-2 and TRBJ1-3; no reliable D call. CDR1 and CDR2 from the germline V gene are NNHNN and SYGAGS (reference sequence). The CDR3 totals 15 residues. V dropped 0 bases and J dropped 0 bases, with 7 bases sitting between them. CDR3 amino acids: CASGDANSSGNTLYF. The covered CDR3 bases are TGTGCCAGCGGTGATGCAAATTCTTCTGGAAATACGCTCTAT.

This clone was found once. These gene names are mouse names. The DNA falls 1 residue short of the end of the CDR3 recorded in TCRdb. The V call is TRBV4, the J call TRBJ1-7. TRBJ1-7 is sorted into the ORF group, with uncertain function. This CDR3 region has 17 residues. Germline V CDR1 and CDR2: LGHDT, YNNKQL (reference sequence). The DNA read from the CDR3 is TGTGCCAGCAGCTCCCTACTGGGGGGGCGCGGTGCAGAAACGCTGTGT. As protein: CASSSLLGGRGAETLC. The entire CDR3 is CASSSLLGGRGAETLCW.

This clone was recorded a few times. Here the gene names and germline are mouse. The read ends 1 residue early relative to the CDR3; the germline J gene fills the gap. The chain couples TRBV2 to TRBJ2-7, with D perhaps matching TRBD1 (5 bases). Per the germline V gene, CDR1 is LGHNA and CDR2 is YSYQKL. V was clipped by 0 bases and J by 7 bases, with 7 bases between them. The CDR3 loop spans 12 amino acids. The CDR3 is CASSQDREEQYF. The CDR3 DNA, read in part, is TGTGCCAGCAGCCAAGACAGGGAGGAACAGTAC.

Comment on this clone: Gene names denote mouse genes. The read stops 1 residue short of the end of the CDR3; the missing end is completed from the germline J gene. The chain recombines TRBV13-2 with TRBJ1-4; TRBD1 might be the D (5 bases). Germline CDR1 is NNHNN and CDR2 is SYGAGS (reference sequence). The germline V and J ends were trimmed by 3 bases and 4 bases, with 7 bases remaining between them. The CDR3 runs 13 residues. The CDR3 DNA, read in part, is TGTGCCAGCGGTGGAGACAGCAACGAAAGATTATTT. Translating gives CASGGDSNERLF. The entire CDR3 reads CASGGDSNERLFF.